Included here is one TCR beta chain sequence, with context. Its antigen specificity is not known. No base-level quality is on record; no much larger clone is a single base apart. Using the deep immunoSEQ assay, multiplex PCR amplified TCR CDR3 regions from genomic DNA. Extracted genomic DNA from each cell subset was spread evenly across all wells of several immunoSEQ 96-well plates, with each plate serving as a replicate. For sorted subsets, each replicate PCR was loaded with approximately 190 ng genomic DNA, equivalent to some 27,000 T cell genomes. Purified libraries were measured with a Qubit 3.0 fluorometer, size-checked on a Bioanalyzer 2100, and measured again with the KAPA Library Quantification kit. Each immunoSEQ 96-well plate was sequenced on its own single-read 150-cycle Illumina NextSeq 550 flow cell. Under the source paper's analysis protocol: Because only junctional sequences without quality scores were contained in the immunoSEQ output, filtering matching that applied to full-length reads could not be performed. To assign V/J genes and CDR3, sequences were annotated against IMGT germline references using PyIR, a Python wrapper for IgBLAST v1.9. Reads with weak V/J assignments (E-value above 1e-6), missing CDR3, stop codons, out-of-frame junctions, or ambiguous translated residues were removed. A V3J clonotype was defined by an identical inferred V gene, J gene, and CDR3 amino acid sequence. The percentage overlap between two repertoires was calculated by dividing the number of shared unique clonotypes by the size of the smaller repertoire. Richness of each repertoire was evaluated using RTK rarefaction, the Chao1 estimator, and Recon v2.1 estimates of unobserved clonotypes. OLGA was used to compute generation probabilities for all TCRbeta clonotypes that the gDNA method yielded from a handful of donors. Here the immuneACCESS table is served through TCRdb, limited to in-frame sequences with V and J called. Missing clones are a known gap in these copies; in checked studies unresolved V genes cover under half, and the rest lacks a known reason. V, J and clone size derive from that table, while D and trimming were established from the DNA sequence. The sample data list about 2 million clones, and 95% of these were observed just once. Jointly, the top ten make up under 0.15% of the sample.

This entry belongs to a study of shared clonotypes between healthy human individuals (dated by TCRdb to about 2020). With regard to the full study: The cohort comprised a couple of women and a few men aged 18 to 49 years. Per donor, three plates each were used for CD4 naive and CD4 memory, two for CD8 naive, and one for CD8 memory. Blood TCR repertoires of a handful of healthy adults were deeply sequenced to estimate repertoire size and the extent of clonotype sharing between individuals. To increase sequencing depth and limit assay-specific biases, TCR repertoire library preparation and sequencing were carried out by different laboratories using diverse techniques. Each donor's leukapheresis produced roughly between about 0.9 and 9.5 billion PBMCs.

V is clipped by 1 base and J by 9 bases, and the sequence between their germline boundaries is 10 bases long. CDR1 GTSNPN and CDR2 SVGIG are derived from the germline V gene (reference sequence). Reading from cysteine to phenylalanine, the CDR3 counts 12 amino acids. This entry keeps only the CDR3 DNA: 36 bases, framed from base 1. Healthy HIV-negative adults with no recently reported acute infections or vaccinations were included as donors. Every donor was a Caucasian adult living in Nashville, Tennessee, USA. CD4+ T cells were enriched by magnetic negative selection; naive cells were then positively selected on CD45RA, and the negative fraction formed the memory subset. Blood was obtained by leukapheresis, after which PBMCs were separated by Ficoll-Histopaque density gradient centrifugation and cryopreserved in liquid nitrogen vapor phase. Analytical flow cytometry was used to check the purity and quantity of each magnetically sorted T cell population. Genomic DNA was isolated from each sorted fraction and quantified by UV absorbance on a Nanodrop 2000c.

What the research found in general, with its limitations: About 5% of naive CD4, 3% to 3.5% of naive CD8, roughly 2.4% of memory CD4, and around 0.42% of memory CD8 clonotypes were shared across several donors. Because the study included only a small number of donors, the genetic and exposure-history diversity represented was limited. Clonotypes shared by all four sorted-subset donors showed higher generation probabilities than non-shared clonotypes. Pairwise subsampling led to the expectation that sequencing depth would affect the degree of clonotype sharing among donors. Rarefaction of sorted-subset datasets indicated incomplete sequencing despite the large sequencing depth. Larger estimated clonotype richness was generally found for naive subsets than for memory subsets. Sampling was restricted to blood, and TCR repertoires in tissues likely differ from the TCR repertoires found in blood.

The sequence was obtained from a man younger than 35 in good health. The sequenced sample consisted of naive CD4+ T cells sorted from blood. The cell subset or site label corresponds to: CD45RA+ positively selected. This receptor chain uses TRBV30 and TRBJ1-5, with the D gene not clear enough to name. Here is the DNA: TGTGCCTGGAGTGCAGACACCTGGCCCCAGCATTTT. Its protein product is CAWSADTWPQHF.